This T cell receptor (beta chain) was identified during a study of T cell changes during pregnancy in multiple sclerosis. J gave up 2 bases and V 4 bases, and 5 bases lay outside the gene matches. This CDR3 comprises 14 residues. Germline V CDR1 and CDR2: LNHDA, SQIVND (reference sequence). The protocol was immunoSEQ multiplex PCR, while the TCRdb copy is restricted to in-frame clones and leaves out a portion. The sample lists some 31,000 clones, 90% to 95% occurring once. Specimen: CD8+ T cells from peripheral blood mononuclear cells, collected in the second trimester of pregnancy. The clonotype was recovered from a female donor in good health, enrolled as a control in a pregnancy study. The chain has TRBV19 and TRBJ2-7; 7 bases agree with TRBD1. The CDR3 DNA is TGTGCCAGTAGTACCCGGGACAGTGCCTACGAGCAGTACTTC. It is translated as CASSTRDSAYEQYF.